The clone carrying this T cell receptor (beta chain) was seen ten or more times. All donors were Caucasian adults living in Nashville, Tennessee. The record originates from a study of shared clonotypes between healthy human individuals. The wider study: Per-donor plates numbered three CD4 naive, three CD4 memory, two CD8 naive and one CD8 memory.

The repertoire was sequenced with immunoSEQ multiplex PCR; TCRdb's copy has only in-frame clones and lacks some. Of about a million clones listed, approximately 76% were seen once; the top ten hold about 1.5%. Trimming pared 5 bases from V and 1 base from J, leaving 18 bases between. CDR3 length equals 17 residues. Germline V gene sequence: CDR1 KGHSH, CDR2 LQKENI. The chain combines TRBV18 with TRBJ2-1; D gene uncertain. The sequenced sample was memory CD4+ T cells sorted from blood. This sample's subset: CD45RA-negative fraction. The sequence was collected from a man aged 18 to 30 in good health. Here the CDR3 reads CASSREYSAASYNEQFF. The CDR3, as DNA: TGTGCCAGCTCAAGAGAGTACTCGGCGGCTTCCTACAATGAGCAGTTCTTC.